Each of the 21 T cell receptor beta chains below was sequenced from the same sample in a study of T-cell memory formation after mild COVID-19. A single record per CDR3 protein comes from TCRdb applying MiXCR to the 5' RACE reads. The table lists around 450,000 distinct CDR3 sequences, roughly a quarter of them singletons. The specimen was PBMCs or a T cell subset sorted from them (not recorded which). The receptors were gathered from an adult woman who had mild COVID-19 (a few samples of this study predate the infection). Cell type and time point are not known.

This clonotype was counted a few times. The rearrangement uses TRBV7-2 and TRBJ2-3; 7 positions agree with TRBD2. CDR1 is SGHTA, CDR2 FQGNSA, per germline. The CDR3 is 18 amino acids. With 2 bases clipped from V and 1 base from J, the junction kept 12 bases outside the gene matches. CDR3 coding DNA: TGTGCCAGCAGCTTAATGTTGGCCTGGGCGGGAGGCACAGATACGCAGTATTTT. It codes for CASSLMLAWAGGTDTQYF.

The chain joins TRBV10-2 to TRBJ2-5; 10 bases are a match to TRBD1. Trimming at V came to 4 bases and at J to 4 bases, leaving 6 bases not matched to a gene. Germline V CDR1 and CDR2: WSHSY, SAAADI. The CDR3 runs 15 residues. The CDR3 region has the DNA TGCGCCAGCAGTGCCCCAGACAGGGGGCGAGAGACCCAGTACTTC. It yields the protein CASSAPDRGRETQYF.

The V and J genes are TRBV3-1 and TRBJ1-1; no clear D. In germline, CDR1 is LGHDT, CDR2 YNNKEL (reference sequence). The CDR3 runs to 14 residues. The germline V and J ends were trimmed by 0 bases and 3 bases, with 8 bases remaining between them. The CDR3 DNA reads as TGTGCCAGCAGCCAAGATCTTCCTTACACTGAAGCTTTCTTT. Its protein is CASSQDLPYTEAFF.

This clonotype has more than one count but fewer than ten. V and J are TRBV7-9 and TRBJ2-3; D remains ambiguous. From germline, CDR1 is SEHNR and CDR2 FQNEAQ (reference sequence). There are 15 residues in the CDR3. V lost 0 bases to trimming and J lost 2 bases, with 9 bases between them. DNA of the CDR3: TGTGCCAGCAGCTTAGCCCCTACAACCACAGATACGCAGTATTTT. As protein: CASSLAPTTTDTQYF. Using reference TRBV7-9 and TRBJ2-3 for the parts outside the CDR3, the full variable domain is DTGVSQNPRHKITKRGQNVTFRCDPISEHNRLYWYRQTLGQGPEFLTYFQNEAQLEKSRLLSDRFSAERPKGSFSTLEIQRTEQGDSAMYLCASSLAPTTTDTQYFGPGTRLTVL.

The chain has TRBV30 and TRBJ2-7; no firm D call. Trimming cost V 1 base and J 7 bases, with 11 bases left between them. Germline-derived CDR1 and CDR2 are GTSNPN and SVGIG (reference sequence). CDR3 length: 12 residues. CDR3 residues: CAWSGVCREQYF. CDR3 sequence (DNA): TGTGCCTGGAGTGGTGTCTGCAGGGAGCAGTACTTC.

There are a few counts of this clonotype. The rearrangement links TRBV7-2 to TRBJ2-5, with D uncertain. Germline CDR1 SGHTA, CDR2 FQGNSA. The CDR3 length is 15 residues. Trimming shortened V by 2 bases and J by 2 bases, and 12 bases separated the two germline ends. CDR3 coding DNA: TGTGCCAGCAGCTTATTGTACACCGTACAAGAGACCCAGTACTTC. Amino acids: CASSLLYTVQETQYF. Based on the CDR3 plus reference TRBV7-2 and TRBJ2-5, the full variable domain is GAGVSQSPSNKVTEKGKDVELRCDPISGHTALYWYRQSLGQGLEFLIYFQGNSAPDKSGLPSDRFSAERTGGSVSTLTIQRTQQEDSAVYLCASSLLYTVQETQYFGPGTRLLVL.

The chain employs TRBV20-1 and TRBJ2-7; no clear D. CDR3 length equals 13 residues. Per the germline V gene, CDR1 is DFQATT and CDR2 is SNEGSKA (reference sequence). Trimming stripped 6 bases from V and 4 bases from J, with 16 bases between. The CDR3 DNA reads TGCAGTGCCGAGCGAGAGAGAGAGTACGAGCAGTACTTC. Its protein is CSAEREREYEQYF.

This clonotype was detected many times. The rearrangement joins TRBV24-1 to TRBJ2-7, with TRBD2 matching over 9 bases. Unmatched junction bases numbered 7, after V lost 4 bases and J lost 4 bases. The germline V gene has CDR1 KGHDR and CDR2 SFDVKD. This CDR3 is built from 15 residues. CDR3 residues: CATSDSGTSRYEQYF. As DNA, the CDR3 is TGTGCCACCAGTGACTCCGGGACTAGCCGGTACGAGCAGTACTTC.

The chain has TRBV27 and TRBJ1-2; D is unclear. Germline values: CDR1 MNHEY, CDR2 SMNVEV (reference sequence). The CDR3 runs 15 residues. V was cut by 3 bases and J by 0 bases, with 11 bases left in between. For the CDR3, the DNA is TGTGCCAGCAGTTTGAAGCCTTTAGCTAACTATGGCTACACCTTC. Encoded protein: CASSLKPLANYGYTF.

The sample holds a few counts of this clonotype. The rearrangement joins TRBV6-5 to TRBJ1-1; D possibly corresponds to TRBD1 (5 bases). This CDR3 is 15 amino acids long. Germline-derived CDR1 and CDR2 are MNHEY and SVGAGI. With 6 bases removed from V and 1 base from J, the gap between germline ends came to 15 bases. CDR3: CASRIGWGRNTEAFF. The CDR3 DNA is TGTGCCAGCAGAATAGGGTGGGGGAGGAACACTGAAGCTTTCTTT.

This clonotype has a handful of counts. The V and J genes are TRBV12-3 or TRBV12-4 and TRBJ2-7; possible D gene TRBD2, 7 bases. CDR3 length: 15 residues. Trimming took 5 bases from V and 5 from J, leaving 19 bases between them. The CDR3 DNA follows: TGTGCCAGCAGTCAAGGGGGGGCCCTGGCGGACGAGCAGTACTTC. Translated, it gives CASSQGGALADEQYF.

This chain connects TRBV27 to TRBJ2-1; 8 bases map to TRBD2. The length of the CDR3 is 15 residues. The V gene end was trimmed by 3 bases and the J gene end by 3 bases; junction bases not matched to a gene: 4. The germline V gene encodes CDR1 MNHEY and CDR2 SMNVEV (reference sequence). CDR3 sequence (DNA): TGTGCCAGCAGTTTTGGAGCGGGAGACTACAATGAGCAGTTCTTC. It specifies CASSFGAGDYNEQFF.

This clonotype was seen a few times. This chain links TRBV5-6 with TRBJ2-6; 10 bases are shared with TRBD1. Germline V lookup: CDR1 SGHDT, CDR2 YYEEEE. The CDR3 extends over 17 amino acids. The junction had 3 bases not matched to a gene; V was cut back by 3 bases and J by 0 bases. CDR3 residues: CASSWTGGSSGANVLTF. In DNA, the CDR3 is TGTGCCAGCAGCTGGACAGGGGGTAGCTCTGGGGCCAACGTCCTGACTTTC.

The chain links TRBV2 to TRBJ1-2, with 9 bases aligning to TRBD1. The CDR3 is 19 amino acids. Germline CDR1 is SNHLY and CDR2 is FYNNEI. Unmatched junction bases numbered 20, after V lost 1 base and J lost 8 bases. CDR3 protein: CASSEDTSPPGQGSRGYTF. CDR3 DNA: TGTGCCAGCAGTGAAGACACCAGCCCCCCGGGACAGGGTTCTAGAGGCTACACCTTC.

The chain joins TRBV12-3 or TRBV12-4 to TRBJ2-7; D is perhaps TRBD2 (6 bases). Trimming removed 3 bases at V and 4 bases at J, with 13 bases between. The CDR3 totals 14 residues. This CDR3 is CASSFSVSGYEQYF. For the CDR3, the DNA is TGTGCCAGCAGTTTTTCGGTTAGCGGTTACGAGCAGTACTTC.

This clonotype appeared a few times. The CDR3 spells CSASPGPPDTQYF. In DNA, the CDR3 is TGCAGTGCTAGCCCGGGACCGCCGGATACGCAGTATTTT. The V and J genes are TRBV20-1 and TRBJ2-3; TRBD1 or TRBD2 may be the D gene (5 bases each). V was trimmed by 3 bases and J by 6 bases, leaving 13 bases between them. The germline CDR1 and CDR2 sequences are DFQATT and SNEGSKA (reference sequence). The CDR3 has 13 amino acids.

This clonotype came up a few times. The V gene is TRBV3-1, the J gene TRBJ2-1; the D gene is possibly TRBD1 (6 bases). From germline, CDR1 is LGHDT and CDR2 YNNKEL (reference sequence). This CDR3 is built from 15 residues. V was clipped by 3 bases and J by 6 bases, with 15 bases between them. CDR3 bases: TGTGCCAGCAGCCAGGGAACAGGGTTAATCAATGAGCAGTTCTTC. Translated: CASSQGTGLINEQFF.

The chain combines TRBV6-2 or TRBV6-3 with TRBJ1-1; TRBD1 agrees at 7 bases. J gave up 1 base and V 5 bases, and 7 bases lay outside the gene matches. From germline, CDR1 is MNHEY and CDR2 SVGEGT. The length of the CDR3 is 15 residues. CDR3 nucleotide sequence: TGTGCCAGCAGTAGGGGACAGATAGAGAACACTGAAGCTTTCTTT. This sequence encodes CASSRGQIENTEAFF.

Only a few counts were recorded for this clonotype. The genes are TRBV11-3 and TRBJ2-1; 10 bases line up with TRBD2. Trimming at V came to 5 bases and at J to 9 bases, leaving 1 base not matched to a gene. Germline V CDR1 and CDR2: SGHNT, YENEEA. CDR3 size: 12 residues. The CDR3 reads CASSRTSGEQFF. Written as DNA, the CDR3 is TGTGCCAGCAGCCGGACTAGCGGTGAGCAGTTCTTC.

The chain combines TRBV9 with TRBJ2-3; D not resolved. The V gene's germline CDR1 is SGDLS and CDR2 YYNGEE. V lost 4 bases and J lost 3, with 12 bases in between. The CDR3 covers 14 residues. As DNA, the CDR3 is TGTGCCAGCAGCCTAGACTCCCCAACAGATACGCAGTATTTT. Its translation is CASSLDSPTDTQYF.

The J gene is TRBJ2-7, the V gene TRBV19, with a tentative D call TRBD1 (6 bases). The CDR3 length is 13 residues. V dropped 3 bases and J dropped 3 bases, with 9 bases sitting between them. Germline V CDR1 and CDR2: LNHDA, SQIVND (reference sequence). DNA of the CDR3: TGTGCCAGTAGTATGAACAGGGACTACGAGCAGTACTTC. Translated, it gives CASSMNRDYEQYF.